This TCR beta chain emerged from a study of a mutant IDH1 vaccine in newly diagnosed glioma. Across the whole study: Eight vaccinations reached patients in weeks 1, 3, 5, 7, 11, 15, 19 and 23. Study conclusions and caveats: Pseudoprogression looked unconnected to shifts in top peripheral T cell clonotypes. Most patients, 90% to 95%, showed vaccine-induced immune responses.

In regard to this clone: Its target is unknown.

Trimming removed 3 bases at V and 4 bases at J, with 10 bases between. This CDR3 spans 12 amino acids. Germline loops: CDR1 SQVTM, CDR2 ANQGSEA. Clones were sequenced by immunoSEQ multiplex PCR, and TCRdb holds only the in-frame ones, with some missing. The data contain tens of thousands of clones, approximately 80% of them seen just once; the ten biggest clones take up around 6%. Time point of the sample: week 5, during vaccination. Every vaccination contained 300 ug of the mutant IDH1 20-mer peptide and was paired with topical imiquimod. The sequencing used PBMCs, collected from a glioma patient whose treatment included an IDH1 peptide vaccine. The sequence derives from a man in his forties with glioma. The chain is built from TRBV29-1 and TRBJ2-7; D not certain. This CDR3 reads CSVENTRYEQYF. The CDR3, as DNA: TGCAGCGTTGAGAACACGAGATACGAGCAGTACTTC.